This TCR beta chain was sequenced during a study of shared clonotypes between healthy human individuals. Whole-study context: Plates per donor: three CD4 naive, three CD4 memory, two CD8 naive, one CD8 memory.

Profiling relied on immunoSEQ multiplex PCR, and the TCRdb table lists in-frame clones only, not all of them. The sample has approximately 2.1 million clones; 80% to 95% are singletons. V gave up 0 bases and J gave up 3 bases, with 9 bases separating them. The germline V gene has CDR1 KGHSH and CDR2 LQKENI. This CDR3 contains 15 residues. To note about this clone: What it recognizes is unknown.

Overall study findings and caveats: Depth of sequencing was expected to influence donor clonotype sharing. A reduction in generation probabilities was seen for non-shared clonotypes relative to those shared by all four donors. Shared clonotypes: roughly 5% naive CD4, 3.5% to 4% naive CD8, less than 2.5% memory CD4, about 0.4% memory CD8.

The sample comprised naive CD4+ T cells from PBMCs. The subset denotes: CD45RA+ positively selected. The rearrangement uses TRBV18 and TRBJ1-5; D unresolved. This clonotype was obtained from a man between 18 and 35 years old in good health. Some clones in this sample may be carry-over from other donors' samples. CDR3 in DNA: TGTGCCAGCTCACCACCGAAAAGGGACAATCAGCCCCAGCATTTT. This translates into CASSPPKRDNQPQHF.